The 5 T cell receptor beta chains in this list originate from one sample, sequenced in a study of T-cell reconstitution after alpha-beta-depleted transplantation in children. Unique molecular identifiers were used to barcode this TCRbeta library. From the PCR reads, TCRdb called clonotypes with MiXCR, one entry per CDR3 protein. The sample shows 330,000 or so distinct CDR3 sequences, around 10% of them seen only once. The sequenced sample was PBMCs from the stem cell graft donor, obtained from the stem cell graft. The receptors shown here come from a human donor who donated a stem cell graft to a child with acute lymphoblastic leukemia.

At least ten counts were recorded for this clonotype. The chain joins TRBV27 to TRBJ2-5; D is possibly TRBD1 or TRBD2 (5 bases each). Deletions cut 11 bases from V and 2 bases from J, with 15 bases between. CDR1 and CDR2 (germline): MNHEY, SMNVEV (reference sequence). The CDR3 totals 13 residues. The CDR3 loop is CASGNEGQETQYF. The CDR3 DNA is TGTGCCTCAGGCAACGAGGGGCAAGAGACCCAGTACTTC.

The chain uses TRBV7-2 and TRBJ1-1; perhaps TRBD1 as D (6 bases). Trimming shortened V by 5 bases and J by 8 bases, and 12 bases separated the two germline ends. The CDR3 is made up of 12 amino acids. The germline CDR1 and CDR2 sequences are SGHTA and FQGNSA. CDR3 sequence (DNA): TGTGCCAGCAGCCTACAGGGTTTCGAAGCTTTCTTT. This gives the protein CASSLQGFEAFF.

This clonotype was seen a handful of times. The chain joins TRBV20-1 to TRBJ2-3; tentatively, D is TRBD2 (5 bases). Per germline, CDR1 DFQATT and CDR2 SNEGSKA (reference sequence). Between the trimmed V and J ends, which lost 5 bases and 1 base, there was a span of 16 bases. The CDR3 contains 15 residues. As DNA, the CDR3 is TGCAGTGCTCCTGAGGGTGGGTGGGGCACAGATACGCAGTATTTT. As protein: CSAPEGGWGTDTQYF.

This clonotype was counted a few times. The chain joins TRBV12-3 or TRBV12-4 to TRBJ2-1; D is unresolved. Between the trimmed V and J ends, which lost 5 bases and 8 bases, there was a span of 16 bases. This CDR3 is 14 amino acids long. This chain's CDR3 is CASSPHTPFDEQFF. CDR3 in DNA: TGTGCCAGCAGTCCCCATACCCCCTTCGATGAGCAGTTCTTC.

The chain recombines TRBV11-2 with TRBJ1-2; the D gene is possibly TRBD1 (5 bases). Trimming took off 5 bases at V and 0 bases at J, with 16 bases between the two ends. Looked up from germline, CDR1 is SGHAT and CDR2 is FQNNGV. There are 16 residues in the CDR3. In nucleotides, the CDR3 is TGTGCCAGCAGCACTCCGACGGGGGGGGCTAACTATGGCTACACCTTC. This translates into CASSTPTGGANYGYTF.